A single sample gave rise to the 20 T cell receptor beta chains below, sequenced in a study of OX40 agonist ivuxolimab in advanced cancers. The table came from immunoSEQ multiplex PCR; TCRdb's copy has only in-frame clones and leaves some out. The sample lists 25,000 to 35,000 clones; 84% were seen once. The material was CD4+ or CD8+ T cells sorted from blood, obtained in a trial of the OX40 agonist ivuxolimab. The receptors here all came from an adult with an advanced solid tumor such as melanoma, head and neck, liver or kidney cancer.

The CDR3 nucleotides read TGTGCCAGCAGCAAAGGGCGGGAGGGCTACAATGAGCAGTTCTTC. Protein sequence: CASSKGREGYNEQFF. J is TRBJ2-1 and V is TRBV7-9; 9 bases agree with TRBD2. The V segment lost 5 bases and the J segment 3 bases; nucleotides outside the gene matches: 5. Germline loops: CDR1 SEHNR, CDR2 FQNEAQ (reference sequence). The CDR3 has 15 residues.

This clone was seen a few times. The V gene is TRBV11-2, the J gene TRBJ2-7, with D possibly being TRBD1 or TRBD2 (5 bases each). The ends were cut back, 5 bases at V and 3 bases at J, with 14 bases in the middle. Germline V lookup: CDR1 SGHAT, CDR2 FQNNGV. This CDR3 region has 14 residues. CDR3 nucleotides: TGTGCCAGCAGCCTCCGGGACGCTAACTACGAGCAGTACTTC. It encodes CASSLRDANYEQYF.

The rearrangement links TRBV5-1 to TRBJ2-5, with TRBD1 identical over 10 bases. Germline loops: CDR1 SGHRS, CDR2 YFSETQ. The J segment lost 5 bases and the V segment lost 5 bases, leaving 9 bases of the junction unmatched. The CDR3 loop spans 15 amino acids. The CDR3 DNA sequence: TGCGCCAGCAGTCGGACAGGGGGTCGGAGGGAGACCCAGTACTTC. The encoded protein is CASSRTGGRRETQYF.

The rearrangement links TRBV7-8 to TRBJ2-7; D is unresolved. Germline V gene lookup returns CDR1 SGHVS and CDR2 FQNEAQ. This CDR3 is 11 amino acids long. V lost 6 bases to trimming and J lost 2 bases, with 5 bases between them. CDR3 nucleotides: TGTGCCAGCAGTCATACCTACGAGCAGTACTTC. It encodes CASSHTYEQYF.

In its sample, this clone was seen once. The V gene is TRBV9, the J gene TRBJ2-7, with TRBD1 matching 8 bases. V was clipped by 2 bases and J by 2 bases; unmatched bases: 9. Germline V lookup: CDR1 SGDLS, CDR2 YYNGEE. The CDR3 consists of 16 residues. The DNA of the CDR3 is TGTGCCAGCAGCGTCCCCTCGACAGGGGAGGCCTACGAGCAGTACTTC. Amino acids: CASSVPSTGEAYEQYF.

This clone was counted a single time. The chain employs TRBV7-9 and TRBJ2-2; TRBD2 might be the D (5 bases). Trimming stripped 11 bases from V and 4 bases from J, with 8 bases between. CDR3 length: 11 amino acids. In germline, CDR1 is SEHNR, CDR2 FQNEAQ (reference sequence). CDR3 sequence reads: CAGAATGELFF. As DNA, the CDR3 is TGTGCCGGAGCGGCCACCGGGGAGCTGTTTTTT.

The V gene is TRBV23-1, the J gene TRBJ2-5; unclear D gene. TRBV23-1 is annotated as an ORF whose role is uncertain. Trimming stripped 1 base from V and 2 bases from J, with 8 bases between. This CDR3 has 14 residues. CDR3 sequence: CASSQYARQETQYF. In DNA form, the CDR3 reads TGCGCCAGCAGTCAATACGCCAGACAAGAGACCCAGTACTTC.

This clone was seen more than once but under ten times. This chain joins TRBV7-2 and TRBJ2-1, with D perhaps matching TRBD1 or TRBD2 (5 bases each). The V end was cut by 3 bases, the J end by 1 base, with 16 bases between. The CDR3 is 17 amino acids. CDR1 and CDR2 (germline): SGHTA, FQGNSA. The CDR3 loop reads CASSFSPGTSSYNEQFF. In nucleotides, the CDR3 is TGTGCCAGCAGCTTTTCCCCCGGGACCTCTTCCTACAATGAGCAGTTCTTC.

This chain uses TRBV19 with TRBJ2-7; D not certain. Trimming removed 2 bases at V and 2 bases at J, with 13 bases between. This CDR3 contains 15 residues. Per germline, CDR1 LNHDA and CDR2 SQIVND (reference sequence). CDR3 amino acids: CASSILSGPTYEQYF. DNA of the CDR3: TGTGCCAGTAGTATACTCTCCGGGCCGACCTACGAGCAGTACTTC.

This chain joins TRBV2 and TRBJ1-3, with 9 bases fitting TRBD1. With V trimmed by 5 bases and J by 3 bases, 2 bases remained unmatched. Germline-derived CDR1 and CDR2 are SNHLY and FYNNEI. The CDR3 consists of 14 residues. The CDR3 sequence: CASSPTGGGNTIYF. The CDR3 DNA reads TGTGCCAGCAGTCCGACAGGGGGTGGAAACACCATATATTTT.

This clone was counted a single time. Other DNA sequences in the sample encode the same CDR3. This chain links TRBV7-3 with TRBJ2-1, with 11 nucleotides matching TRBD2. The CDR3 totals 15 residues. Germline V lookup: CDR1 SGHTA, CDR2 FQGTGA. The trim removed 2 bases at V and 6 bases at J, leaving 3 bases unmatched. The CDR3 loop reads CASSLLAGGPNEQFF. The CDR3, as DNA: TGTGCCAGCAGCTTATTAGCGGGGGGGCCCAATGAGCAGTTCTTC.

This chain links TRBV27 with TRBJ1-1, with D hard to call. The germline V gene has CDR1 MNHEY and CDR2 SMNVEV (reference sequence). V was clipped by 2 bases and J by 3 bases, with 7 bases between them. This CDR3 is built from 13 residues. CDR3 nucleotide sequence: TGTGCCAGCAGTTTAAAAGGGTACACTGAAGCTTTCTTT. Protein product: CASSLKGYTEAFF.

The V and J genes are TRBV10-2 and TRBJ1-1, with a possible D match to TRBD1 (5 bases). Trimming stripped 2 bases from V and 1 base from J, with 17 bases between. Germline V gene sequence: CDR1 WSHSY, CDR2 SAAADI. This CDR3 is 17 amino acids long. CDR3 region: CASSEVVGGNGNTEAFF. CDR3 sequence (DNA): TGCGCCAGCAGTGAGGTGGTTGGGGGTAACGGGAACACTGAAGCTTTCTTT.

V is TRBV6-1 and J is TRBJ1-1; the D is unclear. V shed 6 bases and J shed 0 bases, with 11 bases lying between them. The CDR3 is 14 amino acids. Germline V gene data show CDR1 as MNHNS and CDR2 as SASEGT. For the CDR3, the DNA is TGTGCCAGCAGCCAGGACGTTTTGAACACTGAAGCTTTCTTT. Its protein product is CASSQDVLNTEAFF.

The genes are TRBV4-3 and TRBJ1-2; perhaps TRBD1 as D (5 bases). Germline CDR1 and CDR2: LGHNA and YSLEER. This CDR3 contains 16 residues. Trimming shortened V by 0 bases and J by 4 bases, and 15 bases separated the two germline ends. In DNA, the CDR3 is TGCGCCAGCAGCCAAGAGGCAAGGGACTATAGCTATGGCTACACCTTC. Amino acids: CASSQEARDYSYGYTF.

The chain is built from TRBV11-3 and TRBJ2-1; 10 nucleotides align to TRBD1. Germline V gives CDR1 SGHNT, CDR2 YENEEA. Losses at the gene ends were 3 bases for V and 9 bases for J; bases not matched to a gene: 11. The CDR3 loop spans 16 amino acids. This CDR3 is CASSFRDRGVVGEQFF. Here the CDR3 DNA reads TGTGCCAGCAGCTTCCGGGACAGGGGCGTCGTGGGTGAGCAGTTCTTC.

V gene TRBV6-5 combines with J gene TRBJ1-2; D unclear. The V and J ends lost 4 bases and 8 bases respectively, with 5 bases between them. This CDR3 has 10 amino acids. CDR1 and CDR2 (germline): MNHEY, SVGAGI. In DNA form, the CDR3 reads TGTGCCAGCAGTTCCCCCGGCTACACCTTC. This sequence encodes CASSSPGYTF.

The genes are TRBV4-1 and TRBJ1-5; TRBD1 aligns across 8 bases. The V segment lost 2 bases and the J segment 5 bases; nucleotides outside the gene matches: 5. Germline CDR1 and CDR2: MGHRA and YSYEKL. This CDR3 comprises 15 residues. The CDR3 DNA sequence: TGCGCCAGCAGCCAAAGGTCAGGGGGCGATCAGCCCCAGCATTTT. Translating it yields CASSQRSGGDQPQHF.

The V call is TRBV27, the J call TRBJ1-6, with a tentative D call TRBD1 (5 bases). There are 16 residues in the CDR3. Trimming removed 5 bases from V and 10 bases from J, with 21 bases in between. Per germline, CDR1 MNHEY and CDR2 SMNVEV (reference sequence). CDR3 DNA sequence: TGTGCCAGCAGTAAACGGGACCCCCTGAGTGGCTCACCCCTCCACTTT. It specifies CASSKRDPLSGSPLHF.

The chain combines TRBV9 with TRBJ2-1; D is uncertain. V shed 1 base and J shed 0 bases, with 14 bases lying between them. There are 17 residues in the CDR3. CDR1 and CDR2 from the germline V gene are SGDLS and YYNGEE. The CDR3 region is CASSVPGGPSSYNEQFF. The CDR3 DNA sequence: TGTGCCAGCAGCGTACCTGGCGGCCCGAGCTCCTACAATGAGCAGTTCTTC.